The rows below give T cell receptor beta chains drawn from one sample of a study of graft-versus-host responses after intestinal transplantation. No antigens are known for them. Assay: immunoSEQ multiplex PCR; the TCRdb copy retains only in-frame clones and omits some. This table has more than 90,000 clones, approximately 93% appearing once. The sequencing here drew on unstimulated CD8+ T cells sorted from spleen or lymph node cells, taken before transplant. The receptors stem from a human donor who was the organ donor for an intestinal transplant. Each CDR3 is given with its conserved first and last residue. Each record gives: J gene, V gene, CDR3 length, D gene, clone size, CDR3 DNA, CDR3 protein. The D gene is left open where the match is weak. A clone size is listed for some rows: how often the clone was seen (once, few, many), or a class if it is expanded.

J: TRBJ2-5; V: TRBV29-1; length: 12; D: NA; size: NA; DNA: TGCAGCGTGCAACAGGGAACGAAGACCCAGTACTTC; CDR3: CSVQQGTKTQYF
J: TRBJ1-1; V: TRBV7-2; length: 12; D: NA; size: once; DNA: TGTGCCAGCAGCCACGGAAACACTGAAGCTTTCTTT; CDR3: CASSHGNTEAFF
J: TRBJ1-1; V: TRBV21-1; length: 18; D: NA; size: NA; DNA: TGTGCCAGCAGCAAAGGGCGGAGTCTCCGGACACAACCGACCGCAGCTTTCTTT; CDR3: CASSKGRSLRTQPTAAFF
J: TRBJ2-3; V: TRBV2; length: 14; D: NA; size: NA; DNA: TGTGCCAGCAGTGAAGGACAGGGCACAGATACGCAGTATTTT; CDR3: CASSEGQGTDTQYF
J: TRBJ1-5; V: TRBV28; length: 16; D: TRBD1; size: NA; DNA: TGTGCCAGCAGTTTACTACAGGGGGCGAGCAATCAGCCCCAGCATTTT; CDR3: CASSLLQGASNQPQHF
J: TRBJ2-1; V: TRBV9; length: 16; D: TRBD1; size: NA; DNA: TGTGCCAGCAGCGTAGCTTGGGGACAGCTATACAATGAGCAGTTCTTC; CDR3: CASSVAWGQLYNEQFF
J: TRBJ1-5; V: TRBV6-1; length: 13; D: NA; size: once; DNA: TGTGCCAGCAGTGAACTTTTGTGGCAGCCCCAGCATTTT; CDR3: CASSELLWQPQHF
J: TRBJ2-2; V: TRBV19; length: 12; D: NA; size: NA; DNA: TGTGCCAGTAGGGAAAACACCGGGGAGCTGTTTTTT; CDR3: CASRENTGELFF
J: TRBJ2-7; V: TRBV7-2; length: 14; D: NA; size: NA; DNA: TGTGCCAGCAGCTTAGGCGGGACCACCTACGAGCAGTACTTC; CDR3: CASSLGGTTYEQYF
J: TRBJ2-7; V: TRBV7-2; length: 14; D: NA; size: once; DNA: TGTGCCAGCAGCCCTCCGTACGGCTCCTACGAGCAGTACTTC; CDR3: CASSPPYGSYEQYF
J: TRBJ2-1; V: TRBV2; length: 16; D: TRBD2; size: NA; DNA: TGTGCCAGCACCCTCTGGACTAGCGGGAGATACAATGAGCAGTTCTTC; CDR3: CASTLWTSGRYNEQFF
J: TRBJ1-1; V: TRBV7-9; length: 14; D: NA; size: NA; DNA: TGTGCCAGCAGCTTAGCTCACATGAACACTGAAGCTTTCTTT; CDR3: CASSLAHMNTEAFF
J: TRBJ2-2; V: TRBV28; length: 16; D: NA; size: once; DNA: TGTGCCAGCAGTTTGGGGATACAGGGAAAGGCCGGGGAGCTGTTTTTT; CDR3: CASSLGIQGKAGELFF
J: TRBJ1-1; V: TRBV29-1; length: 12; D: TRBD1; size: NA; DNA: TGCAGCGTCGGGACAGGGAACACTGAAGCTTTCTTT; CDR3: CSVGTGNTEAFF
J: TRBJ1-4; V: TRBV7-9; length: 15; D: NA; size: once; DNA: TGTGCCAGCAGCTCACAGGGAACAACTAATGAAAAACTGTTTTTT; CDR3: CASSSQGTTNEKLFF
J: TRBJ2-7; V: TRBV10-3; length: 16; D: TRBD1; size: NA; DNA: TGTGCCATCAGTGAGCGGTCAGGGGGCTTCCTCGGCGAGCAGTACTTC; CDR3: CAISERSGGFLGEQYF
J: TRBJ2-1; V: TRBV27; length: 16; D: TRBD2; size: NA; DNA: TGTGCCAGCAGTTTAGGGACTAGCCTCTCCTACAATGAGCAGTTCTTC; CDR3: CASSLGTSLSYNEQFF
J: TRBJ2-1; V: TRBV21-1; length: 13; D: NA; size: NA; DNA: TGTGCCAGCAGCAAAGGGACATACAATGAGCAGTTCTTC; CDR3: CASSKGTYNEQFF